Given below is one T cell receptor beta chain in context. V lost 2 bases, J lost 4 bases, and 16 bases lay in between. CDR3 length: 15 residues. Germline V gene data show CDR1 as SGDLS and CDR2 as YYNGEE. The data originate from a study of blood T cell repertoires in COVID-19. Only in-frame clones appear in the TCRdb table, and some are missing; sequencing was by immunoSEQ multiplex PCR. The sample holds about 89,000 clones, 65% to 85% seen once. The source of this sequence is a man between 65 and 79 years old with COVID-19, enrolled during active disease. Sequences were obtained from peripheral blood. The gene calls are TRBV9 and TRBJ2-7, with a weak D call TRBD1 (6 bases). The CDR3 loop reads CASSVGATTSYEQYF. The CDR3 DNA reads TGTGCCAGCAGCGTGGGGGCTACTACCTCTTACGAGCAGTACTTC.